Detailed here is one T cell receptor (beta chain). Its antigen is as yet unknown. This specimen belongs to a study of beta chain features in type 1 diabetes. Study overall: Patient and healthy donor groups were alike in age, gender and cell yields. Study-wide findings and caveats: Within the patient group, naive, central memory and Treg TCRB repertoires appeared more similar to each other than within healthy donors.

Since all of the isolated RNA was reverse transcribed, expressed TCRB transcripts were what got sequenced. Generated by immunoSEQ multiplex PCR, the TCRdb table keeps only in-frame clones and is missing some. The sample yields roughly 290,000 clones, roughly 8% seen once. The purity of all sorted populations exceeded 95%. V lost 3 bases, J lost 9 bases, and 5 bases stayed unmatched. The CDR3 consists of 12 residues. The germline CDR1 and CDR2 sequences are KGHSH and LQKENI. The rearrangement links TRBV18 to TRBJ2-7; 7 bases agree with TRBD1. The TCR originated in a woman between 18 and 30 years old in good health. Sequenced sample: central memory CD4+ T cells from blood. Here the CDR3 reads CASSPGTVRQYV. The DNA of the CDR3 is TGTGCCAGCTCACCGGGGACAGTGAGGCAGTACGTC.